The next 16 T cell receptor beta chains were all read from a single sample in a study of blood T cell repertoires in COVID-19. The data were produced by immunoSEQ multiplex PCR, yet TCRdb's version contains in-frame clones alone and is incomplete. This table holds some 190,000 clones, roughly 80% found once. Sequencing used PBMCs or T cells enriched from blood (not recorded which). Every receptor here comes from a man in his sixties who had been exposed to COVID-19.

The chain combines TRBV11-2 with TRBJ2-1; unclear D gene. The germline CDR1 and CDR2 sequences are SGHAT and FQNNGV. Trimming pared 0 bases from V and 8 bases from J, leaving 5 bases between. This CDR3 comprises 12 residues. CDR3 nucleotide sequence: TGTGCCAGCAGCTTAGATAACTATGAGCAGTTCTTC. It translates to CASSLDNYEQFF. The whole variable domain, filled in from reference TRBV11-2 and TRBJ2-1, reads EAGVAQSPRYKIIEKRQSVAFWCNPISGHATLYWYQQILGQGPKLLIQFQNNGVVDDSQLPKDRFSAERLKGVDSTLKIQPAKLEDSAVYLCASSLDNYEQFFGPGTRLTVL.

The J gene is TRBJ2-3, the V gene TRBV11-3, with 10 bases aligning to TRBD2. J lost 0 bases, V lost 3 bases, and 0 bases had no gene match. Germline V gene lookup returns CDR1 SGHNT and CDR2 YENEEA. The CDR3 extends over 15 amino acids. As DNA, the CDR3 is TGTGCCAGCAGCTTGACTAGCGGGAGCACAGATACGCAGTATTTT. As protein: CASSLTSGSTDTQYF.

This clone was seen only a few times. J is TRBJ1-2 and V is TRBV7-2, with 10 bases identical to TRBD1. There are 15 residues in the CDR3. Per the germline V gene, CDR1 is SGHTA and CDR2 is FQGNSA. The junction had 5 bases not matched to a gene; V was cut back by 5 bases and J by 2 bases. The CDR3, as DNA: TGTGCCAGCAGCCCATGGACAGGGGGGAACTATGGCTACACCTTC. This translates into CASSPWTGGNYGYTF.

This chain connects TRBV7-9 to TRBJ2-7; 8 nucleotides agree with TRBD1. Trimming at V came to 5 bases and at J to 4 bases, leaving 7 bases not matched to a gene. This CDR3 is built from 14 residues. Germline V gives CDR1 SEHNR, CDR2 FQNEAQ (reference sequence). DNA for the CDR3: TGTGCCAGCAGCCCTCGTCAGGGGGCTTACGAGCAGTACTTC. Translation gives CASSPRQGAYEQYF.

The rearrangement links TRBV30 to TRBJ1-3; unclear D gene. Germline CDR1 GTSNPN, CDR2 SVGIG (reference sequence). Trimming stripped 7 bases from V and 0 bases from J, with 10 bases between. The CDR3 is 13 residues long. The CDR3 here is CALNTASGNTIYF. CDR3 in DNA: TGTGCCTTGAACACAGCCTCTGGAAACACCATATATTTT.

CDR3 amino acids: CASSFYGTSGRARTGELFF. In DNA form, the CDR3 reads TGTGCCAGCAGTTTCTACGGGACTAGCGGGAGGGCCAGGACCGGGGAGCTGTTTTTT. V usage is TRBV27 and J usage is TRBJ2-2, with TRBD2 matching over 16 bases. Per germline, CDR1 MNHEY and CDR2 SMNVEV (reference sequence). J lost 5 bases, V lost 3 bases, and 9 bases had no gene match. The CDR3 runs 19 residues.

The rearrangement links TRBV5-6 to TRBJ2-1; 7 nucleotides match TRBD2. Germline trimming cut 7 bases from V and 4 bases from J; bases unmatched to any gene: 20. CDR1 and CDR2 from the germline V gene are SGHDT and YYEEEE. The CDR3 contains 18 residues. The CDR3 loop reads CASGDGRGLSGRYNEQFF. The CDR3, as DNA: TGTGCCAGCGGGGACGGACGGGGACTAAGCGGAAGATACAATGAGCAGTTCTTC.

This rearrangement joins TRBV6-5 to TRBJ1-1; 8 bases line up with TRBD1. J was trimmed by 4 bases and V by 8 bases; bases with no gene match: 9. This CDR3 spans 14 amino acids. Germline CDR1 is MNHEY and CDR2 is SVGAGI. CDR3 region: CASRTTGVGTEAFF. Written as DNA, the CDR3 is TGTGCCAGCCGGACGACAGGGGTGGGCACTGAAGCTTTCTTT.

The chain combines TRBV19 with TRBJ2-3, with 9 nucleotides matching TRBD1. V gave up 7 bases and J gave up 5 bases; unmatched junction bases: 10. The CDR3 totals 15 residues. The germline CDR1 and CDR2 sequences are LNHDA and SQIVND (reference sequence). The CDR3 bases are TGTGCCAGTACTCTCTCCGGGACAGGGCGAGATACGCAGTATTTT. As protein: CASTLSGTGRDTQYF.

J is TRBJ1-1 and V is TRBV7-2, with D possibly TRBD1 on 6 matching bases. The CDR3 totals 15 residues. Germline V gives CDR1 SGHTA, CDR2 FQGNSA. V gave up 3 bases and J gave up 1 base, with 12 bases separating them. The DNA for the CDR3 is TGTGCCAGCAGCTTCGTGACAGGTCGGAACACTGAAGCTTTCTTT. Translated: CASSFVTGRNTEAFF.

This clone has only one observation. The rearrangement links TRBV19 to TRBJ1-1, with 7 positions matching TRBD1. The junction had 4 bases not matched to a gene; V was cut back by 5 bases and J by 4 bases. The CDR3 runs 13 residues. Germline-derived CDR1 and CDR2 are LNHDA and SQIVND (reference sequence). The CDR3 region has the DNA TGTGCCAGTAGTTTCACAGGGGCCACTGAAGCTTTCTTT. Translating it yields CASSFTGATEAFF.

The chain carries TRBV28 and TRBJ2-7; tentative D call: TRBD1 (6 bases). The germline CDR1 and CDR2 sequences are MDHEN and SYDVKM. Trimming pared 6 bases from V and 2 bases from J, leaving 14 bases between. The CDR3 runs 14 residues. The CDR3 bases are TGTGCCAGCAGCCTTCCGGGACAACCCTACGAGCAGTACTTC. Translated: CASSLPGQPYEQYF.

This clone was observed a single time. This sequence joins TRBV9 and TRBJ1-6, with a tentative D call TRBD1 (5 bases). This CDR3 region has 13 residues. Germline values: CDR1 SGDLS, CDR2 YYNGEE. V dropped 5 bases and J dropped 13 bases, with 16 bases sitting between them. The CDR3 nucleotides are TGTGCCAGCAGAGCAGGAGGTGGGGGGCCCCTCCACTTT. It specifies CASRAGGGGPLHF.

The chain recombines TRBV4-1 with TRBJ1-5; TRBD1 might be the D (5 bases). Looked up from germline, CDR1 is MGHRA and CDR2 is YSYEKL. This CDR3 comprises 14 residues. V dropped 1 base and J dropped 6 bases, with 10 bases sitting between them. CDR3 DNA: TGCGCCAGCAGCCAAGGCAGGGAGGGTCAGCCCCAGCATTTT. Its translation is CASSQGREGQPQHF.

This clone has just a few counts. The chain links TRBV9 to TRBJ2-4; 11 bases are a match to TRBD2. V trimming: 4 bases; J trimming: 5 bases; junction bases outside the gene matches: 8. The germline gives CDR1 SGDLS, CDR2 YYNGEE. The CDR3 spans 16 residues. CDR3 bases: TGTGCCAGCAGCCCAGGAGTAGCGGGAGGGCAAAACATTCAGTACTTC. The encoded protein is CASSPGVAGGQNIQYF.

DNA of the CDR3: TGTGCCAGCAGCTTAGGGCCCCCAGGGGGCGGAAACACCATATATTTT. This gives the protein CASSLGPPGGGNTIYF. The V and J genes are TRBV7-7 and TRBJ1-3, with 8 bases fitting TRBD1. This CDR3 comprises 16 residues. CDR1 is SSHAT, CDR2 FNYEAQ, per germline (reference sequence). Unmatched junction bases numbered 6, after V lost 1 base and J lost 4 bases.